Here is one T cell receptor beta chain with its context. As processed by the authors: Amplification from reference gene primers served as the basis for estimated nucleated cell counts. Clones were read by immunoSEQ multiplex PCR, and TCRdb kept only the in-frame ones, dropping some. V, J and clone size derive from that table, while D and trimming were established from the DNA sequence. The sample contains approximately 100,000 clones, approximately 85% of which appear only once. The CDR3 is made up of 15 amino acids. V gave up 3 bases and J gave up 5 bases, with 15 bases separating them. CDR1 is LNHNV and CDR2 is YYDKDF in the germline V gene (reference sequence). This record belongs to a study of blood T cell repertoires in COVID-19. At the level of the study: COVID-19 samples from acute and convalescent phases originated in the United States, Italy and Spain. From T cells, B-cell-depleted T cells, or PBMCs came the material, which was cDNA or gDNA.

This TCR came from a human donor in a cohort sampled during active COVID-19. This chain uses TRBV15 with TRBJ2-3, with a tentative D call TRBD2 (6 bases). Material for sequencing was peripheral blood. CDR3 amino acids: CATSRLMGGRDTQYF. Here the CDR3 DNA reads TGTGCCACCAGCAGGCTCATGGGGGGTCGAGATACGCAGTATTTT.